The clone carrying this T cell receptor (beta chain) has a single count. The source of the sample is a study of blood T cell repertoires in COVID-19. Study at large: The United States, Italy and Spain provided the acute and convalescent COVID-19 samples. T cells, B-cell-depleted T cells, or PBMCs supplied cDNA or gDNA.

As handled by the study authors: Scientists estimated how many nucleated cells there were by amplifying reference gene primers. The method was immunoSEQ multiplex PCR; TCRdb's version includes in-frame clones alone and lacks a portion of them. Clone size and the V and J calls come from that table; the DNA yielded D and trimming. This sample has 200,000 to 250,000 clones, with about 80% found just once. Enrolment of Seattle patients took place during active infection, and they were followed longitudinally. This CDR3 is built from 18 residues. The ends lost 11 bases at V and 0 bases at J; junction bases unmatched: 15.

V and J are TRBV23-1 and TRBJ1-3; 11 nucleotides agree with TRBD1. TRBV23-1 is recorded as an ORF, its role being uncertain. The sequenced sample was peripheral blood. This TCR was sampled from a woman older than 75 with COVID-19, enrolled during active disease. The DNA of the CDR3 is TGCGCCCGCCGGAAGGGACAGGGGGTCTACAACTCTGGAAACACCATATATTTT. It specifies CARRKGQGVYNSGNTIYF.